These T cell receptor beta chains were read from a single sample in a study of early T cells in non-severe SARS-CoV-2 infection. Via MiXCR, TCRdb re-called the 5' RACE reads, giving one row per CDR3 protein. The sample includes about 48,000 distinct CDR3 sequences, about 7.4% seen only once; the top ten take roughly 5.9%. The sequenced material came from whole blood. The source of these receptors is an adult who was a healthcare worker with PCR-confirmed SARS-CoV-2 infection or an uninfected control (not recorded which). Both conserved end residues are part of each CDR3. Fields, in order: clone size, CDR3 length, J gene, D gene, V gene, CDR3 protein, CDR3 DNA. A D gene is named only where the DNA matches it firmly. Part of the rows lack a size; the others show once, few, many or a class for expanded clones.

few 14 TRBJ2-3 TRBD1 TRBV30 CAWSQAQGADTQYF TGTGCCTGGAGCCAAGCGCAGGGGGCAGATACGCAGTATTTT
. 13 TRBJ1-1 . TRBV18 CASSRGGGTEAFF TGTGCCAGCTCCCGGGGGGGAGGCACTGAAGCTTTCTTT
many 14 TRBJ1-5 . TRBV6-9 CASSLQRFHQPQHF TGTGCCAGCAGTTTACAGCGATTTCATCAGCCCCAGCATTTT
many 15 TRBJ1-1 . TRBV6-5 CASSYSRGVGTEAFF TGTGCCAGCAGTTACTCCCGCGGGGTGGGCACTGAAGCTTTCTTT
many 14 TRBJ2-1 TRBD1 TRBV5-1 CASSLSTGYNEQFF TGCGCCAGCAGCCTTTCGACAGGGTACAATGAGCAGTTCTTC
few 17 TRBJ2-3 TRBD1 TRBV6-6 CASRRAGGKWGTDTQYF TGTGCCAGCAGGCGTGCAGGGGGCAAGTGGGGCACAGATACGCAGTATTTT
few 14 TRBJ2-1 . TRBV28 CASSLQGLYNEQFF TGTGCCAGCAGTTTACAGGGCCTCTACAATGAGCAGTTCTTC
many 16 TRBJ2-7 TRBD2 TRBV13 CASSLHSSGGNYEQYF TGTGCCAGCAGCCTTCACTCTAGCGGGGGAAACTACGAGCAGTACTTC
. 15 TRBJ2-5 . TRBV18 CASSAQSGTQETQYF TGTGCCAGCTCAGCACAGAGCGGCACACAAGAGACCCAGTACTTC
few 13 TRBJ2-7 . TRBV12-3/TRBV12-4 CASTTLGSYEQYF TGTGCCAGCACCACCTTGGGGTCCTACGAGCAGTACTTC
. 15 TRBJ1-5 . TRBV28 CASSFLDSGNQPQHF TGTGCCAGCAGTTTTTTGGACAGTGGCAATCAGCCCCAGCATTTT
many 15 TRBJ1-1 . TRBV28 CASRQGPGVATEAFF TGTGCCAGCAGGCAGGGGCCTGGGGTGGCCACTGAAGCTTTCTTT
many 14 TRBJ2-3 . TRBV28 CASSFLSGSDTQYF TGTGCCAGCAGTTTTCTCTCAGGGTCAGATACGCAGTATTTT
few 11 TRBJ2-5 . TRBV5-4 CASSVKETQYF TGTGCCAGCAGCGTGAAAGAGACCCAGTACTTC
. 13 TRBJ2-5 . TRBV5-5 CASSLLRTETQYF TGTGCCAGCAGCCTACTCAGGACAGAGACCCAGTACTTC
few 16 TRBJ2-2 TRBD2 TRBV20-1 CSASPSGGPRTGELFF TGCAGTGCTAGTCCTAGCGGGGGGCCACGCACCGGGGAGCTGTTTTTT
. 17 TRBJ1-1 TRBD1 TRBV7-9 CASSSTGTGNMNTEAFF TGTGCCAGCAGCTCTACCGGGACAGGTAACATGAACACTGAAGCTTTCTTT
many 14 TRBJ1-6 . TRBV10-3 CAISLGGNNSPLHF TGTGCCATCAGTTTAGGGGGTAATAATTCACCCCTCCACTTT
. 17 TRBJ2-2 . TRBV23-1 CASSQQIRGCWTGELFF TGCGCCAGCAGTCAGCAAATCCGGGGATGCTGGACCGGGGAGCTGTTTTTT
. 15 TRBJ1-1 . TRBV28 CASSSRGRGNTEAFF TGTGCCAGCAGTTCCAGGGGACGTGGAAACACTGAAGCTTTCTTT
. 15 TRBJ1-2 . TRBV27 CASSPRRGGNYGYTF TGTGCCAGCAGTCCCCGGCGGGGAGGTAACTATGGCTACACCTTC
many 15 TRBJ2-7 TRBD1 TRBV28 CASSLPDRGQYEQYF TGTGCCAGCAGTTTACCGGACAGGGGTCAGTACGAGCAGTACTTC
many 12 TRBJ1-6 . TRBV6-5 CASSPSDSPLHF TGTGCCAGCAGTCCATCGGATTCACCCCTCCACTTT
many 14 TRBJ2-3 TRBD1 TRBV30 CAYGDRGVADTQYF TGTGCCTACGGAGACAGGGGGGTCGCAGATACGCAGTATTTT
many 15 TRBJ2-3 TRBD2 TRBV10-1 CASSLGTRGGDTQYF TGCGCCAGCAGCCTAGGGACTAGAGGAGGAGATACGCAGTATTTT